This T cell receptor (beta chain) was recovered during a study of blood T cell repertoires in COVID-19. TCRdb's copy holds only in-frame clones and misses some; the assay was immunoSEQ multiplex PCR. This repertoire shows around 420,000 clones, around 90% found once; its top ten account for approximately 2.1%. V gave up 1 base and J gave up 6 bases; unmatched junction bases: 5. The CDR3 sequence is 14 residues long. Per germline, CDR1 MNHNS and CDR2 SASEGT. Sequenced input: PBMCs or T cells enriched from blood (not recorded which). This sequence originates from a woman between 40 and 55 years old with acute COVID-19. The chain uses TRBV6-1 and TRBJ1-1, with 7 nucleotides matching TRBD1. The CDR3 here is CASSEGQGQPEAFF. The CDR3 region has the DNA TGTGCCAGCAGTGAAGGACAGGGTCAACCTGAAGCTTTCTTT.